The sequence of this T cell receptor beta chain was determined in a study of blood T cell repertoires in COVID-19 (dated by TCRdb to the early 2020s). As for the study more broadly: The collaborator samples originated in the United States, Italy and Spain and spanned the acute and convalescent phases of COVID-19. A freely available public database, intended as a resource for researchers studying the immune response to SARS-CoV-2, is where the repertoires were released. The samples were drawn from the first 160 participants of the ongoing ImmuneRACE study and from more than 1,000 subjects provided by 6 global collaborators. The sample metadata nearly always contained a de-identified subject ID, COVID-19 status, age in years and sex. The prospective study material was composed of cDNA or gDNA derived from T cells, B-cell-depleted T cells, or PBMCs. Subjects who had been exposed to COVID-19, were actively infected with it, or had recovered from it provided the deeply sampled blood TCRbeta repertoires that made up the dataset. Where available, HLA class I and class II types were obtained from metadata supplied by the sample provider rather than from assay-based typing. Broad study findings and their caveats: How much clinical and demographic metadata was included differed by source and by participant, and the metadata was provided uncurated.

CDR1 is given as MDHEN and CDR2 as SYDVKM, both from the germline V gene. V loses 4 bases, J loses 4 bases, and the germline ends lie 9 bases apart. Reading from cysteine to phenylalanine, the CDR3 counts 13 amino acids. Only the CDR3 DNA is retained, 39 bases long and in frame from the first base. Whole blood was collected in K2EDTA tubes by collaborating institutions according to the institutions' own protocols. For TCRbeta analysis, collaborators shipped samples as frozen whole blood, isolated PBMCs, or DNA extracted from either of those sample types. TCRbeta CDR3 regions were amplified from genomic DNA using the immunoSEQ Assay, a bias-controlled multiplex PCR. For the original study's pipeline: Within the assay, amplification of reference gene primers was used to estimate how many nucleated cells each sample contained. To quantify the absolute abundance of each unique TCRbeta CDR3 rearrangement, sequence reads were collapsed and filtered. For each sample, productive Simpson clonality was calculated as the square root of Simpson's diversity index over productive rearrangements. TCRdb re-hosts the immuneACCESS table, in-frame sequences only. Its copies lack some clones; in the studies checked, an unresolved V gene accounts for under half of them, and the cause for the rest is not known. That table is the source of V, J and clone size, and D and trimming were worked out from the DNA. The sample data list roughly 56,000 clones, and approximately 85% of these were observed just once. The ten top clones hold 10% of the sample.

Worth noting for this clone: Its target antigen remains unknown. There are no base qualities to consult, and no much larger clone falls within one base.

The sample comprised peripheral blood. The receptor was isolated from a human donor in a cohort sampled during active COVID-19. This sequence uses TRBV28 and TRBJ2-3, with no D gene named confidently. The encoded CDR3 is CASSSLSPDTQYF. The DNA reads as follows: TGTGCCAGCAGTTCACTGTCCCCAGATACGCAGTATTTT.